This T cell receptor beta chain emerged from a study of T cell repertoires in cytomegalovirus infection. TCRdb used MiXCR to reprocess the reads, holding one entry per CDR3 protein. This sample has more than 200,000 distinct CDR3 sequences, with around 8.7% found just once. Deletions cut 5 bases from V and 1 base from J, with 11 bases between. Germline CDR1 is SGHTA and CDR2 is FQGNSA. This CDR3 spans 14 amino acids. Study findings and constraints: CMV-specific TCR beta clonotypes restricted by HLA-C were the ones dominating the ex vivo response.

This clonotype has at least ten counts. Its specificity is not known. J is TRBJ1-1 and V is TRBV7-2, with D tentatively TRBD1 (5 bases). Sequencing was done on a sample of PBMCs. The TCR was taken from a human donor in good health (CMV status not recorded). Some clones in this sample may be carry-over from other donors' samples. The CDR3 DNA sequence: TGTGCCAGCAGCCTCGGACACCAGAACACTGAAGCTTTCTTT. Translation gives CASSLGHQNTEAFF. The full variable domain, in which reference TRBV7-2 and TRBJ1-1 provide the parts outside the CDR3, is GAGVSQSPSNKVTEKGKDVELRCDPISGHTALYWYRQSLGQGLEFLIYFQGNSAPDKSGLPSDRFSAERTGGSVSTLTIQRTQQEDSAVYLCASSLGHQNTEAFFGQGTRLTVV.